This T cell receptor (beta chain) was retrieved from a study of spatial heterogeneity in lung cancer. Germline V lookup: CDR1 KGHDR, CDR2 SFDVKD. Trimming stripped 9 bases from V and 6 bases from J, with 9 bases between. The length of the CDR3 is 11 residues. Via MiXCR, TCRdb re-called the 5' RACE reads, giving one row per CDR3 protein. In the table there are tens of thousands of distinct CDR3 sequences, roughly 8.7% of which are singletons. For this clonotype: Given a much more abundant clone one base away, this may be a read error.

Time point indicated: sample taken at primary tumor resection. Sequencing covered unsorted whole RNA taken from tumor, nontumor lung or frozen PBMC. The donor group consisted of some 70 patients who had untreated, early-stage non-small cell lung cancer. The V gene is TRBV24-1, the J gene TRBJ2-3; D unclear. This specimen consisted of PBMCs, obtained at surgery. The TCR was taken from a male donor with early-stage non-small cell lung cancer. The CDR3 sequence: CATQRRDTQYF. The CDR3 region has the DNA TGTGCCACCCAGAGGCGGGATACGCAGTATTTT.